Given below is one T cell receptor beta chain in context. These data come from a study of blood T cell repertoires in COVID-19. Some clones are missing from TCRdb's copy, which holds only in-frame ones; the method was immunoSEQ multiplex PCR. The table includes fewer than 350,000 clones, around 85% detected once. Germline V CDR1 and CDR2: MNHNY, SVGAGI (reference sequence). The germline V and J ends were trimmed by 2 bases and 1 base, with 11 bases remaining between them. CDR3 length: 16 amino acids. Source material: peripheral blood. This receptor was obtained from a woman between 50 and 59 years old with active or convalescent COVID-19. J is TRBJ2-2 and V is TRBV6-6, with a possible D match to TRBD1 (5 bases). CDR3 amino acids: CASSYRAQGNTGELFF. The CDR3 DNA reads TGTGCCAGCAGTTACCGTGCGCAGGGGAACACCGGGGAGCTGTTTTTT.